This is a list of T cell receptor beta chains from one sample in a study of blood T cell repertoires in COVID-19. Sequencing was performed with immunoSEQ multiplex PCR; in TCRdb, only in-frame clones are kept and a portion is missing. The sample has about 120,000 clones, about 74% seen once; the top ten hold over 6.5%. The sequenced sample was peripheral blood. These receptors were obtained from a human donor in a cohort sampled during active COVID-19. CDR3s include the opening cysteine and the closing phenylalanine or tryptophan. Each record gives: CDR3 length, V gene, D gene, clone size, J gene, CDR3 protein, CDR3 DNA. The D gene is left open where the match is weak. Only some rows state a clone size, as once, few, many or a class for expanded clones.

>13|TRBV6-5|-|-|TRBJ1-1
CASSYQTSTEAFF
TGTGCCAGCAGTTACCAAACAAGTACTGAAGCTTTCTTT
>12|TRBV11-2|-|-|TRBJ2-5
CASTDGGETQYF
TGTGCCAGCACCGATGGGGGGGAGACCCAGTACTTC
>13|TRBV6-5|-|-|TRBJ2-7
CASSQRGPYEQYF
TGTGCCAGCAGCCAAAGGGGCCCTTACGAGCAGTACTTC
>11|TRBV20-1|-|-|TRBJ2-7
CSARNTYEQYF
TGCAGTGCTAGAAATACCTACGAGCAGTACTTC
>17|TRBV18|TRBD2|-|TRBJ2-7
CASSPKRLRTSGGEQYF
TGTGCCAGCTCACCGAAAAGACTCAGGACTAGCGGGGGAGAGCAGTACTTC
>16|TRBV13|-|few|TRBJ1-3
CASSLNQGLSGNTIYF
TGTGCCAGCAGCTTAAATCAGGGGCTCTCTGGAAACACCATATATTTT
>13|TRBV29-1|TRBD1|-|TRBJ1-2
CSVDQTTGVGYTF
TGCAGCGTTGACCAAACGACAGGGGTAGGCTACACCTTC
>11|TRBV20-1|-|-|TRBJ1-1
CSAPEGREAFF
TGCAGTGCCCCGGAGGGGCGTGAAGCTTTCTTT
>15|TRBV19|TRBD1|-|TRBJ1-2
CASSRGTVPNYGYTF
TGTGCCAGTAGTAGGGGGACAGTCCCTAACTATGGCTACACCTTC
>16|TRBV11-2|TRBD1|-|TRBJ1-1
CASSLGWVEGATEAFF
TGTGCCAGCAGCTTAGGTTGGGTTGAGGGGGCAACTGAAGCTTTCTTT
>15|TRBV7-8|TRBD1|-|TRBJ1-5
CASSSHLGQNQPQHF
TGTGCCAGCAGCTCACACCTGGGACAGAATCAGCCCCAGCATTTT
>13|TRBV10-1|-|-|TRBJ2-7
CASSETQGTEQYF
TGCGCCAGCAGTGAGACGCAGGGGACCGAGCAGTACTTC
>15|TRBV5-6|TRBD1|-|TRBJ2-7
CASSLRGPGGSEQYF
TGTGCCAGCAGCTTGCGGGGACCAGGGGGCTCCGAGCAGTACTTC
>14|TRBV29-1|TRBD1|-|TRBJ1-2
CSVAGTELNYGYTF
TGCAGCGTGGCCGGGACAGAACTTAACTATGGCTACACCTTC
>14|TRBV27|-|-|TRBJ2-1
CASSSRLRGNEQFF
TGTGCCAGCAGTTCCCGACTACGCGGTAATGAGCAGTTCTTC
>13|TRBV19|-|-|TRBJ2-5
CASSADLQETQYF
TGTGCCAGTAGTGCGGATCTCCAAGAGACCCAGTACTTC
>15|TRBV28|-|-|TRBJ2-7
CASSPPGLISYEQYF
TGTGCCAGCAGTCCCCCCGGACTAATCTCCTACGAGCAGTACTTC
>14|TRBV30|-|-|TRBJ1-3
CAWRETGSGNTIYF
TGTGCCTGGAGAGAGACAGGATCTGGAAACACCATATATTTT
>15|TRBV6-4|TRBD2|few|TRBJ2-3
CASSESLAGTDTQYF
TGTGCCAGCAGTGAGTCCCTAGCGGGGACAGATACGCAGTATTTT
>16|TRBV5-4|TRBD1|-|TRBJ2-7
CASSPTAGTGYYEQYF
TGTGCCAGCAGCCCTACCGCCGGGACAGGCTACTACGAGCAGTACTTC
>12|TRBV7-9|-|-|TRBJ1-1
CASSLEAFEAFF
TGTGCCAGCAGCTTAGAAGCATTCGAAGCTTTCTTT
>16|TRBV6-1|-|-|TRBJ1-2
CASSELHREANYGYTF
TGTGCCAGCAGTGAATTACACAGGGAAGCGAACTATGGCTACACCTTC
>13|TRBV7-2|-|few|TRBJ1-1
CASSFGSNTEAFF
TGTGCCAGCAGCTTCGGGTCGAACACTGAAGCTTTCTTT
>13|TRBV5-1|-|few|TRBJ1-1
CASSLQGDTEAFF
TGCGCCAGCAGCTTACAGGGAGACACTGAAGCTTTCTTT
>23|TRBV28|TRBD1|-|TRBJ1-5
CASSLSQGGTWVTGTGGNQPQHF
TGTGCCAGCAGTTTATCGCAAGGTGGTACCTGGGTCACCGGGACAGGGGGCAATCAGCCCCAGCATTTT
>15|TRBV7-9|-|-|TRBJ2-2
CASSFLTGDTGELFF
TGTGCCAGCAGCTTCCTCACCGGGGACACCGGGGAGCTGTTTTTT
>15|TRBV30|TRBD2|-|TRBJ2-7
CAWSQGLAGAYEQYF
TGTGCCTGGAGCCAAGGACTAGCGGGGGCGTACGAGCAGTACTTC
>11|TRBV27|-|few|TRBJ2-7
CASSSTYEQYF
TGTGCCAGCAGTTCCACCTACGAGCAGTACTTC
>15|TRBV6-2/TRBV6-3|-|-|TRBJ2-5
CASSYSGGVQETQYF
TGTGCCAGCAGTTACTCCGGGGGAGTCCAAGAGACCCAGTACTTC
>14|TRBV1|-|-|TRBJ1-1
CTSSQDNGQNKAFF
TGCACCAGCAGCCAAGATAATGGCCAGAATAAAGCTTTCTTT
>12|TRBV5-1|-|-|TRBJ2-1
CASSGERREPFF
TGCGCCAGCAGCGGTGAGCGGAGGGAACCGTTCTTC
>14|TRBV5-6|TRBD1|few|TRBJ1-3
CASSLGQGGNTIYF
TGTGCCAGCAGCTTGGGACAGGGCGGAAACACCATATATTTT
>15|TRBV11-3|TRBD2|-|TRBJ2-7
CASSRYASGFYEQYF
TGTGCCAGCAGCCGCTACGCTAGCGGATTCTACGAGCAGTACTTC
>14|TRBV7-8|-|few|TRBJ2-5
CATSPVGGQETQYF
TGTGCCACCTCGCCTGTTGGGGGGCAAGAGACCCAGTACTTC
>14|TRBV5-3|-|-|TRBJ2-5
CARSFPGVGETQYF
TGTGCCAGAAGCTTTCCAGGGGTCGGAGAGACCCAGTACTTC
>14|TRBV27|-|-|TRBJ1-1
CASSFLAGNTEAFF
TGTGCCAGCAGTTTCCTCGCCGGGAACACTGAAGCTTTCTTT
>15|TRBV27|TRBD2|-|TRBJ2-5
CASSHGTSGRETQYF
TGTGCCAGCAGTCACGGGACTAGCGGACGAGAGACCCAGTACTTC
>12|TRBV28|-|-|TRBJ1-6
CASSGLGKPLHF
TGTGCCAGCAGTGGACTAGGTAAACCCCTCCACTTT
>14|TRBV18|TRBD1|-|TRBJ1-4
CASSLGTGNEKLFF
TGTGCCAGCTCACTCGGGACAGGGAATGAAAAACTGTTTTTT
>15|TRBV4-1|TRBD2|-|TRBJ2-1
CASSQPGLATNEQFF
TGCGCCAGCAGCCAGCCGGGACTAGCGACGAATGAGCAGTTCTTC
>16|TRBV5-1|TRBD2|-|TRBJ2-7
CASSLGGLAGTYEQYF
TGCGCCAGCAGCTTGGGAGGACTAGCGGGAACCTACGAGCAGTACTTC
>14|TRBV4-2|-|few|TRBJ1-1
CASSQDRGDPEAFF
TGTGCCAGCAGCCAAGACAGGGGCGACCCTGAAGCTTTCTTT
>15|TRBV2|TRBD1|-|TRBJ1-5
CASTLDRGGDQPQHF
TGTGCCAGCACCCTGGACAGGGGCGGGGATCAGCCCCAGCATTTT
>14|TRBV4-1|TRBD2|-|TRBJ2-7
CASSPGTSGYEQYF
TGCGCCAGCAGCCCCGGGACTAGCGGGTACGAGCAGTACTTC
>14|TRBV18|-|-|TRBJ1-3
CASSPPGAGNTIYF
TGTGCCAGCTCCCCCCCCGGGGCTGGAAACACCATATATTTT
>16|TRBV28|-|few|TRBJ1-3
CASSPPGRASGNTIYF
TGTGCCAGCAGTCCCCCCGGGAGGGCCTCTGGAAACACCATATATTTT
>15|TRBV7-9|TRBD1|-|TRBJ1-6
CASSQPGQINSPLHF
TGTGCCAGCAGCCAACCGGGACAGATTAATTCACCCCTCCACTTT
>16|TRBV6-1|-|-|TRBJ2-7
CASSESGSPPANEQYF
TGTGCCAGCAGTGAGAGCGGCAGCCCACCCGCTAACGAGCAGTACTTC
>16|TRBV5-6|TRBD1|-|TRBJ1-6
CASSLRAGGSNSPLHF
TGTGCCAGCAGCTTGAGGGCAGGGGGATCTAATTCACCCCTCCACTTT
>15|TRBV5-1|-|-|TRBJ2-6
CASSEGDSGANVLTF
TGCGCCAGCTCCGAGGGGGACTCTGGGGCCAACGTCCTGACTTTC
>12|TRBV30|TRBD1|-|TRBJ1-2
CAWSQDRDGYTF
TGTGCCTGGAGTCAAGACAGGGATGGCTACACCTTC
>14|TRBV28|-|-|TRBJ1-1
CASTLDSTTGEAFF
TGTGCCAGCACCCTGGACAGTACGACCGGTGAAGCTTTCTTT
>11|TRBV2|-|once|TRBJ2-7
CASIRLFEQYF
TGTGCCAGCATTAGACTTTTCGAGCAGTACTTC
>13|TRBV2|-|few|TRBJ1-2
CASSLQGDYGYTF
TGTGCCAGCAGTTTACAGGGTGACTATGGCTACACCTTC
>15|TRBV19|-|-|TRBJ2-7
CASSIGQAFSYEQYF
TGTGCCAGTAGTATTGGGCAGGCCTTCTCCTACGAGCAGTACTTC
>14|TRBV2|-|once|TRBJ1-4
CASSGAQEYEKLFF
TGTGCCAGCAGTGGAGCACAGGAATACGAAAAACTGTTTTTT
>14|TRBV7-8|-|-|TRBJ1-1
CASSLILADTEAFF
TGTGCCAGCAGCCTCATATTGGCGGACACTGAAGCTTTCTTT
>19|TRBV4-2|TRBD2|-|TRBJ2-1
CASSTVPGLAGASYNEQFF
TGTGCCAGCAGCACCGTTCCGGGACTAGCGGGGGCCTCCTACAATGAGCAGTTCTTC
>16|TRBV4-1|TRBD2|few|TRBJ2-7
CASSQEPTSSRYEQYF
TGCGCCAGCAGCCAAGAGCCGACTAGCAGCCGCTACGAGCAGTACTTC